The entry below describes one T cell receptor beta chain. These data are taken from a study of blood T cell repertoires in COVID-19. For the study at large: There were acute and convalescent COVID-19 samples, and they came from the United States, Italy and Spain.

Source study methods: From reference gene primer amplification, estimates of nucleated cell counts were derived. The data were produced by immunoSEQ multiplex PCR, yet TCRdb's version contains in-frame clones alone and is incomplete. That table furnishes V, J and clone size, whereas the DNA furnished D and trimming. The sample consists of about 140,000 clones, about three quarters of them appearing once. The TCR comes from a woman older than 75 with active or convalescent COVID-19. Source material: peripheral blood.

CDR3 DNA sequence: TGTGCCAGCAGCCAAGGGGGCCCTGGAAACACCATATATTTT. Protein product: CASSQGGPGNTIYF. V gene TRBV27 combines with J gene TRBJ1-3; TRBD1 aligns across 7 bases. V shed 6 bases and J 2 bases; nucleotides not matched to a gene: 4. The CDR3 contains 14 residues. Germline V gives CDR1 MNHEY, CDR2 SMNVEV (reference sequence).